One sample yielded the 7 T cell receptor beta chains listed below, sequenced in a study of blood T cells in healthy people across ages. Primers used in a second PCR of roughly 6 to 11 cycles were a sample-barcoded 5' primer and a J-beta primer mix. TCRdb called the 5' RACE reads again in MiXCR, with one record for every CDR3 protein. The table has 1.5 million to 2 million distinct CDR3 sequences, 49% seen once. Sequenced material: blood. Receptor source: a woman aged 40 to 50 in good health.

The V and J genes are TRBV3-1 and TRBJ2-3; D gene unclear. Germline V lookup: CDR1 LGHDT, CDR2 YNNKEL (reference sequence). V gave up 0 bases and J gave up 4 bases, with 8 bases separating them. The CDR3 has 14 amino acids. The CDR3 region has the DNA TGTGCCAGCAGCCAAGAACCGGAACCAGATACGCAGTATTTT. Its protein product is CASSQEPEPDTQYF.

This chain connects TRBV29-1 to TRBJ2-3; 8 nucleotides agree with TRBD1. This CDR3 has 13 residues. Losses at the gene ends were 7 bases for V and 2 bases for J; bases not matched to a gene: 5. CDR1 SQVTM and CDR2 ANQGSEA come from the germline V gene. CDR3 sequence (DNA): TGCAGCGGGGGACAGGCGATCACAGATACGCAGTATTTT. It translates to CSGGQAITDTQYF.

This clonotype was detected only a few times. J is TRBJ1-6 and V is TRBV3-1; D possibly corresponds to TRBD1 (5 bases). CDR1 is LGHDT, CDR2 YNNKEL, per germline (reference sequence). Trimming took 1 base from V and 11 from J, leaving 9 bases between them. CDR3 length: 13 amino acids. CDR3 sequence: CASSQAGPPPLHF. In nucleotides, the CDR3 is TGTGCCAGCAGCCAAGCAGGGCCTCCACCCCTCCACTTT.

V is TRBV20-1 and J is TRBJ2-1; 8 nucleotides line up with TRBD2. The V segment lost 7 bases and the J segment 2 bases; nucleotides outside the gene matches: 10. Germline CDR1 DFQATT, CDR2 SNEGSKA (reference sequence). The length of the CDR3 is 15 residues. The CDR3 protein is CSVSRTSPTYNEQFF. In DNA, the CDR3 is TGCAGTGTCTCGCGGACTAGCCCTACCTACAATGAGCAGTTCTTC.

The chain couples TRBV12-3 or TRBV12-4 to TRBJ1-2, with TRBD1 identical over 9 bases. J was trimmed by 4 bases and V by 5 bases; bases with no gene match: 5. This CDR3 region has 14 residues. CDR3 nucleotide sequence: TGTGCCAGCAGTCGACAGGGGGGTCCCTATGGCTACACCTTC. It yields the protein CASSRQGGPYGYTF.

The CDR3 here is CASSPKQIGGNTRDTQYF. DNA for the CDR3: TGTGCCAGCAGCCCGAAGCAAATAGGGGGCAACACGAGGGATACGCAGTATTTT. The chain combines TRBV7-9 with TRBJ2-3; 7 nucleotides match TRBD1. The CDR3 has 18 amino acids. Germline CDR1 SEHNR, CDR2 FQNEAQ (reference sequence). With 5 bases clipped from V and 6 bases from J, the junction kept 20 bases outside the gene matches.

This clonotype was detected ten times or more. This chain uses TRBV10-3 with TRBJ2-6; the D gene could be TRBD1 or TRBD2 (5 bases each). V lost 2 bases to trimming and J lost 0 bases, with 11 bases between them. Germline V gene sequence: CDR1 ENHRY, CDR2 SYGVKD. The CDR3 is 17 amino acids. This CDR3 is CAISEQGDSSGANVLTF. CDR3 DNA: TGTGCCATCAGTGAGCAGGGAGACAGCTCTGGGGCCAACGTCCTGACTTTC.